The rows below give T cell receptor beta chains drawn from one sample of a study of cytomegalovirus exposure and HLA in healthy donors. The data were produced by immunoSEQ multiplex PCR, yet TCRdb's version contains in-frame clones alone and is incomplete. The sample has about 160,000 clones, 68% seen once. The sample comprised PBMCs. All receptors derive from a woman aged 40 to 50 in good health and CMV-seropositive. The CDR3 runs from the conserved cysteine through the conserved F or W. The D gene is left open where the match is weak. For some rows the clone size is stated as once, few or many, or as a class when expanded; others skip it.

V	D	J	size	DNA	CDR3
TRBV7-3	TRBD1	TRBJ1-5	.	TGTGCCAGCAGCCTCACAGGGGGCGCCGGTCAGCCCCAGCATTTT	CASSLTGGAGQPQHF
TRBV7-6	.	TRBJ2-7	.	TGTGCCAGCAGCTTAGGATCGCGAGAGGACGAGCAGTACTTC	CASSLGSREDEQYF
TRBV19	TRBD1	TRBJ1-1	few	TGTGCCAGTAGGGAGACAGGGCTTATGAACACTGAAGCTTTCTTT	CASRETGLMNTEAFF
TRBV7-9	.	TRBJ1-1	.	TGTGCCAGCAGCTTAGGGAGCAGTCTAAACACTGAAGCTTTCTTT	CASSLGSSLNTEAFF
TRBV7-9	.	TRBJ1-5	.	TGTGCCAGCAGCTGGGGGGAGTTCACCAATCAGCCCCAGCATTTT	CASSWGEFTNQPQHF
TRBV5-1	.	TRBJ1-1	.	TGCGCCAGCAGCTTGGAGGGCGGGAACCCCGAAGCTTTCTTT	CASSLEGGNPEAFF
TRBV5-1	TRBD1	TRBJ2-2	few	TGCGCCGACCGGACAGGGCCGACCGGGGAGCTGTTTTTT	CADRTGPTGELFF
TRBV7-9	.	TRBJ2-3	.	TGTGCCAGCAGCTTAGATCGGGGAGATACGCAGTATTTT	CASSLDRGDTQYF
TRBV5-1	TRBD1	TRBJ2-5	.	TGCGCCAGCAGTCAGACAGGGGAGAGGCAAGAGACCCAGTACTTC	CASSQTGERQETQYF
TRBV19	TRBD2	TRBJ2-3	.	TGTGCCAGTAGTATAGTAGCTAGCGGGGGGCCCGATACGCAGTATTTT	CASSIVASGGPDTQYF
TRBV7-9	.	TRBJ2-7	.	TGTTCCAGCAGTCCCTCAGGCGGGGAGCAGTACTTC	CSSSPSGGEQYF
TRBV7-2	TRBD2	TRBJ2-7	.	TGTGCCAGCAGCTCCAGGGAGGGCTACGAGCAGTACTTC	CASSSREGYEQYF
TRBV9	TRBD2	TRBJ2-5	.	TGTGCCAGCAGCGTTCTGGGACTAGCGGGGGGGCGGTCAGAGACCCAGTACTTC	CASSVLGLAGGRSETQYF
TRBV18	.	TRBJ2-7	.	TGTGCCAGCTCACCACCGCAGGGCTACGAGCAGTACTTC	CASSPPQGYEQYF
TRBV19	.	TRBJ2-3	once	TGTGCCAGTAGTTTGGGAGTCACAGATACGCAGTATTTT	CASSLGVTDTQYF
TRBV5-6	.	TRBJ1-1	.	TGTGCCAGCAGCTTGAGGGGTCACACTGAAGCTTTCTTT	CASSLRGHTEAFF
TRBV19	TRBD1	TRBJ1-4	.	TGTGCCAGTAGTATACTCCAGGGGGCACCTACTAATGAAAAACTGTTTTTT	CASSILQGAPTNEKLFF
TRBV7-6	TRBD1	TRBJ1-1	.	TGTGCCAGCAGCAGCGGACAGGGCCTGGCGGAAGCTTTCTTT	CASSSGQGLAEAFF
TRBV7-3	.	TRBJ1-3	.	TGTGCCAGCTGGGGGCCGGGAAACACCATATATTTT	CASWGPGNTIYF
TRBV6-5	TRBD1	TRBJ1-1	.	TGTGCCAGCAGTAGGACAGGGCGCAACACTGAAGCTTTCTTT	CASSRTGRNTEAFF
TRBV29-1	.	TRBJ1-2	.	TGCAGCGTTGTGGGGGAGGGACACTATGGCTACACCTTC	CSVVGEGHYGYTF
TRBV10-3	.	TRBJ2-1	.	TGTGCCGCCTCCGGGCCAAGACAGGAGAGTGAGCAGTTCTTC	CAASGPRQESEQFF
TRBV5-1	.	TRBJ1-2	few	TGCGCCAGCAGCTTGGCTGGCCTGAGCAGGGTAGATGGCTACCCCTTC	CASSLAGLSRVDGYPF
TRBV5-4	.	TRBJ2-7	.	TGTGCCAGCAGCTCGCAGGGCTCTTACGAGCAGTACTTC	CASSSQGSYEQYF
TRBV5-1	TRBD2	TRBJ2-1	few	TGCGCCAGCAGCTTACTAGCGGGGGGCTACAATGAGCAGTTCTTC	CASSLLAGGYNEQFF
TRBV19	TRBD1	TRBJ2-1	.	TGTGCCAGTAGTGGGCTGACAGGGATCGATGAGCAGTTCTTC	CASSGLTGIDEQFF
TRBV23-1	.	TRBJ2-5	.	TGCGCCAGCCCCTTGAGATTCAGGCGAGAGACCCAGTACTTC	CASPLRFRRETQYF
TRBV29-1	TRBD1	TRBJ1-2	.	TGCAGCGTTAATAAGGGGGACAGCGGCTACACCTTC	CSVNKGDSGYTF
TRBV5-4	TRBD2	TRBJ2-1	.	TGTGCCAGCAGCTTGGAGGGACGACTAGCTATAGCATACAATGAGCAGTTCTTC	CASSLEGRLAIAYNEQFF
TRBV9	.	TRBJ2-3	.	TGTGCCAGCAGCGTCGGAGGGGAGGATACGCAGTATTTT	CASSVGGEDTQYF
TRBV6-1	.	TRBJ2-7	few	TGTGCCAGCACGAGGGCCTCCTATGCCTACGAGCAGTACTTC	CASTRASYAYEQYF